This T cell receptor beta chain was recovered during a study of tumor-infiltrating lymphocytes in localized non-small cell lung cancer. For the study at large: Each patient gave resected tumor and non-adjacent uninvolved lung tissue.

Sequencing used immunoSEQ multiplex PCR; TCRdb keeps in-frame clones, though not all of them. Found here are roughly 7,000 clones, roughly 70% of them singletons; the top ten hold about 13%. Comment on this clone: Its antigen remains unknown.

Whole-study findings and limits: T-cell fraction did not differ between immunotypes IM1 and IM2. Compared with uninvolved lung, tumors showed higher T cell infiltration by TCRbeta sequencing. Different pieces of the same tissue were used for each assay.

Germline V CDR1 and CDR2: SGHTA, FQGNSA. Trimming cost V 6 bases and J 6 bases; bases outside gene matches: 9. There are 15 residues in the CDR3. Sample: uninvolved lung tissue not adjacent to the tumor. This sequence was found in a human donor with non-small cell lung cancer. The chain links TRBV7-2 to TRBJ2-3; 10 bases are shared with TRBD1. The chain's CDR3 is CASRAGTGEADTQYF. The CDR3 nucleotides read TGTGCCAGCAGAGCCGGGACAGGGGAGGCGGATACGCAGTATTTT.